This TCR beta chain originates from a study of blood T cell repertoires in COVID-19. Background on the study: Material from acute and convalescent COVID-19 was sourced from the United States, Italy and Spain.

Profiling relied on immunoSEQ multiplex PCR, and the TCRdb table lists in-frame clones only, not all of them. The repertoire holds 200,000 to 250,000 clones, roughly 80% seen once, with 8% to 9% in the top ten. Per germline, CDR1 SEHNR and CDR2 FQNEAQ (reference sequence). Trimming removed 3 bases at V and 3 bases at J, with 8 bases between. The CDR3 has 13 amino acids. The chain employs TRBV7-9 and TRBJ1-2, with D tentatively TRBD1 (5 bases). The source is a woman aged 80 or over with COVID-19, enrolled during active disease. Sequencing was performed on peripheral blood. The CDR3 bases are TGTGCCAGCAGCTTCGCACAGGACTATGGCTACACCTTC. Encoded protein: CASSFAQDYGYTF.